Sequencing of this T cell receptor beta chain was carried out in a study of CD8+ T cells in alopecia areata. Study details: After 6 to 18 months of tofacitinib, follow-up continued 6 months off drug.

Trimming took off 4 bases at V and 5 bases at J, with 15 bases between the two ends. CDR3 length: 13 residues. CDR1 and CDR2 from the germline V gene are GTSNPN and SVGIG (reference sequence). RNA was isolated and reverse transcribed to cDNA, the sequencing template. Clones were read by immunoSEQ multiplex PCR, and TCRdb kept only the in-frame ones, dropping some. The data show some 130,000 clones, roughly 50% seen once. Specimens obtained from alopecia areata patients comprised lesional scalp punch biopsies and peripheral blood. The source is a human donor with alopecia areata. The chain links TRBV30 to TRBJ2-7; D may match TRBD1 or TRBD2 (5 bases each). This material consisted of CD8+ T cells sorted from blood, taken at week 0. The CDR3, as DNA: TGTGCCTGGATGGCCGGGGCGGTAGACGAGCAGTACTTC. Its protein product is CAWMAGAVDEQYF.